What follows describes a single TCR beta chain. Its specificity is not known. This CDR3 contains 13 residues. V was trimmed by 6 bases and J by 4 bases, leaving 13 bases between them. The V gene's germline CDR1 is MNHEY and CDR2 SMNVEV (reference sequence). This sample was taken from a study of regulatory T cells in long-lasting Graves disease. General study results and limits: Peripheral blood was the sole material, not thyroid tissue.

Arm-PCR of CDR3 regions with iRepertoire HTBI primers generated TCR beta libraries. TCRdb called the multiplex PCR reads again in MiXCR, with one record for every CDR3 protein. The data show 550,000 to 600,000 distinct CDR3 sequences, roughly 15% seen once. The time point is: newly diagnosed GD, antithyroid drugs for less than 3 months. The TCR library was prepared using RNA isolated from PBMCs. Collection of peripheral blood (roughly 9 milliliters) was done using EDTA tubes. These data were also filed under a second study, of T cells in Graves' hyperthyroidism and ophthalmopathy. Turning to that study: HTBI primers drove first-round RT-PCR of the TCR CDR3.

Sample: peripheral blood mononuclear cells (PBMCs), taken at new diagnosis, from a patient treated with antithyroid drugs. This clonotype originated in a man aged 18 to 35 with Graves disease. The chain employs TRBV27 and TRBJ2-7; D possibly corresponds to TRBD1 (5 bases). CDR3 DNA: TGTGCCAGCAGCTGGGGCGCGGAATACGAGCAGTACTTC. Protein sequence: CASSWGAEYEQYF.